This is a list of T cell receptor beta chains from one sample in a study of T cell changes during pregnancy in multiple sclerosis. Here immunoSEQ multiplex PCR was the method, and the copy in TCRdb shows in-frame clones only, minus some. The sample holds just over 20,000 clones, roughly 90% seen once. The sequences come from CD8+ T cells from peripheral blood mononuclear cells, collected in the second trimester of pregnancy. The origin of the receptors is a female donor in good health, enrolled as a control in a pregnancy study. The CDR3 runs from the conserved cysteine through the conserved F or W. D genes are given only for firm matches. Rows may omit the clone size; those that give it use once, few, many or a size class.

TRBD2,TRBJ2-1,.,TRBV7-3,TGTGCCAGCAGCTTCTCAGGGGAACTAGCGGGCTACAATGAGCAGTTCTTC,CASSFSGELAGYNEQFF
TRBD2,TRBJ2-1,.,TRBV7-2,TGTGCCAGCAGCTCTCCCCCGTGGACTAGCGGGAGAGTAAATGAGCAGTTCTTC,CASSSPPWTSGRVNEQFF
.,TRBJ1-1,.,TRBV28,TGTGCCAGCAGTTTGCAGGTTGTCACTGAAGCTTTCTTT,CASSLQVVTEAFF
TRBD2,TRBJ2-7,.,TRBV5-1,TGCGCCAGCAGTTTGGGACTAGCGCAAACCTACGAGCAGTACTTC,CASSLGLAQTYEQYF
TRBD1,TRBJ1-3,.,TRBV5-1,TGCGCCAGCAGCAGCACAGGGGGCGGAAACACCATATATTTT,CASSSTGGGNTIYF
.,TRBJ2-7,.,TRBV9,TGTGCCAGCAGCGTCGGCAGGGAATCCCGCTACGAGCAGTACTTC,CASSVGRESRYEQYF
.,TRBJ1-5,.,TRBV19,TGTGCCAGCGTACCACAGGGTAGCAGCAATCAGCCCCAGCATTTT,CASVPQGSSNQPQHF
TRBD1,TRBJ1-1,.,TRBV27,TGTGCCAGCAGTTTCCCGGGACAGGTGAACACTGAAGCTTTCTTT,CASSFPGQVNTEAFF
TRBD1,TRBJ2-1,.,TRBV11-2,TGTGCCAGCAGCTTAGCGCAGGGGGTTTACTCCTACAATGAGCAGTTCTTC,CASSLAQGVYSYNEQFF
.,TRBJ2-2,.,TRBV12-5,TGTGCTAGTGGTTTGCCCAGGGGTTCCGGGGAGCTGTTTTTT,CASGLPRGSGELFF
.,TRBJ1-3,.,TRBV2,TGTGCCAGCAGGGATGGGGCAGGAGGAAACACCATATATTTT,CASRDGAGGNTIYF
TRBD2,TRBJ2-7,.,TRBV9,TGTGCCAGCAGCGTTGGCGGGGACTACCGATACGAGCAGTACTTC,CASSVGGDYRYEQYF
TRBD2,TRBJ2-1,once,TRBV28,TGTGCCAGCAGTTTAGGACTAGCGGGGACCTACAATGAGCAGTTCTTC,CASSLGLAGTYNEQFF
TRBD1,TRBJ1-5,.,TRBV19,TGTGCCAGAAAAGAACAGGGGAAAAGAAATGGCAATCAGCCCCAGCATTTT,CARKEQGKRNGNQPQHF
.,TRBJ2-7,.,TRBV15,TGTGCCACCAGTGCGGGGGCCGAGCAGTACTTC,CATSAGAEQYF
.,TRBJ1-5,few,TRBV6-6,TGTGCCAGCAGCTCTGCTTCGGGGGATCAGCCCCAGCATTTT,CASSSASGDQPQHF
TRBD1,TRBJ1-3,once,TRBV4-3,TGCGCCAGCAGCCAAGATGGGGGACAGGACTCTGGAAACACCATATATTTT,CASSQDGGQDSGNTIYF
TRBD1,TRBJ2-7,.,TRBV11-3,TGTGCCAGCAGCTCGACAGGGAGCTACGAGCAGTACTTC,CASSSTGSYEQYF
TRBD1,TRBJ2-3,.,TRBV4-3,TGCGCCAGCAGCCAAGAGCCCAGGGGGACAGATACGCAGTATTTT,CASSQEPRGTDTQYF
TRBD1,TRBJ2-7,once,TRBV19,TGTGCCAGTAGTGCGGGACAGGGTTACGAGCAGTACTTC,CASSAGQGYEQYF
TRBD2,TRBJ2-3,.,TRBV7-9,TGTGCCAGCAGCTCAAGGACTAGCGGGAGGGGAGATACGCAGTATTTT,CASSSRTSGRGDTQYF
.,TRBJ2-1,.,TRBV14,TGTGCCAGCAGCCAAGTAGCCGGGCGGGACCCCTACAATGAGCAGTTCTTC,CASSQVAGRDPYNEQFF
.,TRBJ1-1,.,TRBV19,TGTGCCAGTACACAGGGTGGCACTGAAGCTTTCTTT,CASTQGGTEAFF
TRBD1,TRBJ2-7,.,TRBV5-1,TGCGCCAGCAGCCTAGACAGGGGGAAATTCCACGAGCAGTACTTC,CASSLDRGKFHEQYF
.,TRBJ2-2,.,TRBV4-1,TGCGCCAGCAGCTTCCGACGGGAATCGAACACCGGGGAGCTGTTTTTT,CASSFRRESNTGELFF
.,TRBJ2-5,.,TRBV28,TGTGCCAGCAGTACCAACAGGGAGGGACGACACCAAGAGACCCAGTACTTC,CASSTNREGRHQETQYF
TRBD2,TRBJ2-1,.,TRBV19,TGTGCCGCGGGGGCGGGAGGCTTGTACAATGAGCAGTTCTTC,CAAGAGGLYNEQFF
TRBD1,TRBJ1-6,.,TRBV27,TGTGCCAGCAGTCCACAGGGGATTTATTCACCCCTCCACTTT,CASSPQGIYSPLHF
TRBD1,TRBJ1-1,.,TRBV19,TGTGCCAGTAGTCCGGCAGGGGGAAGGACTGAAGCTTTCTTT,CASSPAGGRTEAFF